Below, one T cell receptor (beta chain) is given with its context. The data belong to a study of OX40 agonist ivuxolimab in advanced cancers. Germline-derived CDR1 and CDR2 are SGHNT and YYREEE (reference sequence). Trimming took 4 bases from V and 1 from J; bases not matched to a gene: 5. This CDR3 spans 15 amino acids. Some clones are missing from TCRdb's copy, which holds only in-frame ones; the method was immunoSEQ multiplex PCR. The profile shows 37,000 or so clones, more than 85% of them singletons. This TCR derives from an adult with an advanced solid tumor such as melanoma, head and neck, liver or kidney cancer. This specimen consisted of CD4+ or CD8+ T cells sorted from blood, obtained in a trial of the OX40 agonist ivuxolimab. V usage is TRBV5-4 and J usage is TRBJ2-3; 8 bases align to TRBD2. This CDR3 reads CASSPSGGGTDTQYF. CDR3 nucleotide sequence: TGTGCCAGCAGCCCCAGCGGGGGTGGCACAGATACGCAGTATTTT.